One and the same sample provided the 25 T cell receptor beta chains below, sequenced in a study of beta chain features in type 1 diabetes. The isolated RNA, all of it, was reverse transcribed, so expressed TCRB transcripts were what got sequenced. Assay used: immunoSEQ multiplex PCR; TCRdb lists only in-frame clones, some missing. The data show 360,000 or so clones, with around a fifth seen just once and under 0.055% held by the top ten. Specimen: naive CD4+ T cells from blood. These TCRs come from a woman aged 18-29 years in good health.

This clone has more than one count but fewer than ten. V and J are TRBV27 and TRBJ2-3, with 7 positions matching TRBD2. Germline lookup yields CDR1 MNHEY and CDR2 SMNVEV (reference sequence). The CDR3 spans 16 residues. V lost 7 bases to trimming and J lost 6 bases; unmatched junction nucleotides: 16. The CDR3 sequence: CASTPRRGSGMDTQYF. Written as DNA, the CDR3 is TGTGCCAGCACCCCCCGGAGGGGAAGCGGGATGGATACGCAGTATTTT.

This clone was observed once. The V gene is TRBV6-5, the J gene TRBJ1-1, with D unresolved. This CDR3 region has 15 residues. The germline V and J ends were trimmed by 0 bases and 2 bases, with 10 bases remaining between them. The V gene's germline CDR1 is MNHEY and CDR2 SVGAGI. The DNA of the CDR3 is TGTGCCAGCAGTTACTCGTGGAGGACTAACACTGAAGCTTTCTTT. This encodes CASSYSWRTNTEAFF.

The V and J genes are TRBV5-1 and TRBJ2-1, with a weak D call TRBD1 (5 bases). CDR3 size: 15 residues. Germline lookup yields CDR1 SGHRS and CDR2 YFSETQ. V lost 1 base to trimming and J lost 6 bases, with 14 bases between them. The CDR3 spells CASSLSVVRGNEQFF. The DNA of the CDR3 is TGCGCCAGCAGCTTGTCGGTCGTAAGGGGCAATGAGCAGTTCTTC.

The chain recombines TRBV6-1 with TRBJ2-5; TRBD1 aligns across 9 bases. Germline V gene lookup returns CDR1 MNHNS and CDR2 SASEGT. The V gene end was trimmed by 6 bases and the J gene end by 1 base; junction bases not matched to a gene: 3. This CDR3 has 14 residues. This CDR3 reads CASRSTGGQETQYF. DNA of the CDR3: TGTGCCAGCAGATCGACAGGGGGCCAAGAGACCCAGTACTTC.

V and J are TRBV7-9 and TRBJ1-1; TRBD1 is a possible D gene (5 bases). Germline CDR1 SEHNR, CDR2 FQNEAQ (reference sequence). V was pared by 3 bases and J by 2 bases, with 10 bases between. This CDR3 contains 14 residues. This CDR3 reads CASSFRDLNTEAFF. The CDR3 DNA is TGTGCCAGCAGCTTCCGGGACTTAAACACTGAAGCTTTCTTT.

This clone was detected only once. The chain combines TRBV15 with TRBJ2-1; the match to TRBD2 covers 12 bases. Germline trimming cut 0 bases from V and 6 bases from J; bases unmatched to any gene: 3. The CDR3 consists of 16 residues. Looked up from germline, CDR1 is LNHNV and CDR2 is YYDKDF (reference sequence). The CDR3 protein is CATSRDLAGGFNEQFF. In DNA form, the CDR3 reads TGTGCCACCAGCAGAGATCTAGCGGGGGGGTTCAATGAGCAGTTCTTC.

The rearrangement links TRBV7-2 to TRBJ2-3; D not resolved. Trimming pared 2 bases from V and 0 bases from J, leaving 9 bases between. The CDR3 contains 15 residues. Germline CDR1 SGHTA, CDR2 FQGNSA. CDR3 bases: TGTGCCAGCAGCTTACAGGTTTCTAGCACAGATACGCAGTATTTT. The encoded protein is CASSLQVSSTDTQYF.

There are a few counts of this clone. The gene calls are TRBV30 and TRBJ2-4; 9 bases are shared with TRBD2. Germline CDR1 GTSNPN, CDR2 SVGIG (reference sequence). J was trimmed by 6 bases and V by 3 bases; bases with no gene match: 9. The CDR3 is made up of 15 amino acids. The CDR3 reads CAWSPTGTSINIQYF. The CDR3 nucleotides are TGTGCCTGGAGCCCGACCGGGACTAGCATAAACATTCAGTACTTC.

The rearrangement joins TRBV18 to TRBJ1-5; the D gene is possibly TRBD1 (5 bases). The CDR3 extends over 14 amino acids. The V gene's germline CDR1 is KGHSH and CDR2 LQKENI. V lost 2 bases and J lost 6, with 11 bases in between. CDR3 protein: CASSPSRGGQPQHF. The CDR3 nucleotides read TGTGCCAGCTCACCATCTAGGGGAGGTCAGCCCCAGCATTTT.

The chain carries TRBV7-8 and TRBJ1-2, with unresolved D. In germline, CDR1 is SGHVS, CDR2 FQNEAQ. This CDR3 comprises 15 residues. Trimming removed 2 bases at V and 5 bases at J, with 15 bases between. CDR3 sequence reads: CASSLSRSRGYGYTF. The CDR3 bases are TGTGCCAGCAGCTTAAGCAGGTCCCGAGGGTATGGCTACACCTTC.

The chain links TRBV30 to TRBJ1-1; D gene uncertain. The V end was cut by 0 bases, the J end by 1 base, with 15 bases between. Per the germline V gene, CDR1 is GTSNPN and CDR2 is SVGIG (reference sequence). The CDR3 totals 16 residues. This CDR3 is CAWSVREGTTNTEAFF. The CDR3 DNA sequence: TGTGCCTGGAGTGTACGGGAGGGCACAACGAACACTGAAGCTTTCTTT.

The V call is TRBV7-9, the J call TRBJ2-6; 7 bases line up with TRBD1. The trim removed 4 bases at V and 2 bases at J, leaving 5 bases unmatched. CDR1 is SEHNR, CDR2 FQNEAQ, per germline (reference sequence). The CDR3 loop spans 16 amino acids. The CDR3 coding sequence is TGTGCCAGCAGCTCTCACACAGGGGCTGGGGCCAACGTCCTGACTTTC. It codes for CASSSHTGAGANVLTF.

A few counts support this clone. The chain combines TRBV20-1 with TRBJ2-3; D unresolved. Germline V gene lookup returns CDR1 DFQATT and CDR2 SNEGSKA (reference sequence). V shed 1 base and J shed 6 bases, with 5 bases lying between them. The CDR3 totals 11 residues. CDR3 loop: CSARVEDTQYF. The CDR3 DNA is TGCAGTGCTAGAGTGGAGGATACGCAGTATTTT.

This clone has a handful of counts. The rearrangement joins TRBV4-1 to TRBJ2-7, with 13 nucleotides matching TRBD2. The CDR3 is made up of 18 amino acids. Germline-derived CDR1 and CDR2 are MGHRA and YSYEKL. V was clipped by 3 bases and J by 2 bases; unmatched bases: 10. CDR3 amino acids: CASSHPGLAGLSTYEQYF. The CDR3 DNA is TGCGCCAGCAGCCATCCGGGACTAGCGGGACTATCCACCTACGAGCAGTACTTC.

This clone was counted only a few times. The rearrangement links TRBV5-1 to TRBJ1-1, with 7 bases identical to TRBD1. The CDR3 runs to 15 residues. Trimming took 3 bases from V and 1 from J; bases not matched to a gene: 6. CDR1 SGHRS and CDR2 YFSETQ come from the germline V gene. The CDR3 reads CASSSYRGRNTEAFF. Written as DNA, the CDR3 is TGCGCCAGCAGCTCTTACAGGGGACGGAACACTGAAGCTTTCTTT. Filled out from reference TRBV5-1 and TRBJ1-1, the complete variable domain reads KAGVTQTPRYLIKTRGQQVTLSCSPISGHRSVSWYQQTPGQGLQFLFEYFSETQRNKGNFPGRFSGRQFSNSRSEMNVSTLELGDSALYLCASSSYRGRNTEAFFGQGTRLTVV.

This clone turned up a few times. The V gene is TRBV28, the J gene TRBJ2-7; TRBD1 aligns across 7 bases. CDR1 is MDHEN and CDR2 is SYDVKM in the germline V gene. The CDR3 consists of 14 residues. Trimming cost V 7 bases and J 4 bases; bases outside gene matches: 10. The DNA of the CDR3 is TGTGCCAGCACCTCGACAGGGAGATCTTACGAGCAGTACTTC. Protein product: CASTSTGRSYEQYF.

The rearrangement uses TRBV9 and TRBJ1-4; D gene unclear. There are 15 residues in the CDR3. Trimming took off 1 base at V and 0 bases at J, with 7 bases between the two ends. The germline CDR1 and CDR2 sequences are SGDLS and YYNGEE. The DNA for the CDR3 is TGTGCCAGCAGCGTAACACCTGCAACTAATGAAAAACTGTTTTTT. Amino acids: CASSVTPATNEKLFF.

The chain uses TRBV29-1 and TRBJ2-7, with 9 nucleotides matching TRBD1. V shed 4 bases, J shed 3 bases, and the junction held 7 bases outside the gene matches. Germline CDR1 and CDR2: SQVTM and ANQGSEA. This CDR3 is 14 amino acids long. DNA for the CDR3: TGCAGCGTTGTAGGGACAGGGTGGTTCTACGAGCAGTACTTC. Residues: CSVVGTGWFYEQYF.

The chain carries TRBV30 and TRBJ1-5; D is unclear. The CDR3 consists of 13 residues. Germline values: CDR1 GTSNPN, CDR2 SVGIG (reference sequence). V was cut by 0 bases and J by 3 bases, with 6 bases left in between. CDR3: CAWSVAVNQPQHF. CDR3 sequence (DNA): TGTGCCTGGAGTGTGGCAGTCAATCAGCCCCAGCATTTT.

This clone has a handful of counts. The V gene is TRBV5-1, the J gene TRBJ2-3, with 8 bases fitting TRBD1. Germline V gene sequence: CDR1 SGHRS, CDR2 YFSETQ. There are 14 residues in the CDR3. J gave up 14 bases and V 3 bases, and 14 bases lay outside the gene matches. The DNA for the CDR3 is TGCGCCAGCAGCTCGACAGGGGAAGCGGGCCTTGGGTATTTT. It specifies CASSSTGEAGLGYF.

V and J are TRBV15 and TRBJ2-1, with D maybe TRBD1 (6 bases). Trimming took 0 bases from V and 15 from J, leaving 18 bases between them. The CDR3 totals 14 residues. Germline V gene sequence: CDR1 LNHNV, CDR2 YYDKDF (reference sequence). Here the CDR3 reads CATSRDHLGAHRFF. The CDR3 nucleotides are TGTGCCACCAGCAGAGATCACTTGGGGGCCCATAGGTTCTTC. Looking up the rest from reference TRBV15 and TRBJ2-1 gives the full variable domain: DAMVIQNPRYQVTQFGKPVTLSCSQTLNHNVMYWYQQKSSQAPKLLFHYYDKDFNNEADTPDNFQSRRPNTSFCFLDIRSPGLGDTAMYLCATSRDHLGAHRFFGPGTRLTVL.

This CDR3 is CASSPSTSGSGQETQYF. CDR3 sequence (DNA): TGTGCCAGCAGCCCGTCAACTAGCGGGAGTGGGCAAGAGACCCAGTACTTC. The V and J genes are TRBV5-4 and TRBJ2-5; 11 bases are a match to TRBD2. CDR1 and CDR2 from the germline V gene are SGHNT and YYREEE (reference sequence). After removal of 4 bases from V and 2 bases from J, the junction contained 10 bases not matched to a gene. This CDR3 comprises 17 residues.

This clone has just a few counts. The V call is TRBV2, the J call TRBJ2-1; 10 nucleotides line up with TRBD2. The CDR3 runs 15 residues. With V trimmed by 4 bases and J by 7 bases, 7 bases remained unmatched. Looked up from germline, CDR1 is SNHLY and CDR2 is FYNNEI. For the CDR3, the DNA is TGTGCCAGCAGTGTGAGCGGGGGGGCTGAAAATGAGCAGTTCTTC. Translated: CASSVSGGAENEQFF.

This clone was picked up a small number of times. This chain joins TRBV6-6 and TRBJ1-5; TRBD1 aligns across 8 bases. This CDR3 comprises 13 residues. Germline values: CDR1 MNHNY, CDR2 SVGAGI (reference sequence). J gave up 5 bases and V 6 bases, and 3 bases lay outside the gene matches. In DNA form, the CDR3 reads TGTGCCAGCAGGACAGGGGTCGATCAGCCCCAGCATTTT. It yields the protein CASRTGVDQPQHF.

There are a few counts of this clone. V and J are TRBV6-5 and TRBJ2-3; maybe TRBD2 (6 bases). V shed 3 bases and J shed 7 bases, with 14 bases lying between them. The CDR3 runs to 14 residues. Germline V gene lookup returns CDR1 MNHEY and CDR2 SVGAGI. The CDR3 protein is CASSYWDSQYTQYF. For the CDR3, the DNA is TGTGCCAGCAGTTATTGGGACTCCCAATATACGCAGTATTTT.